This T cell receptor (beta chain) was sequenced in a study of identifying expanded T cells in peripheral blood. Findings and limits, study-wide: Across healthy donors, higher total template counts meant significantly greater approximately two-week count variance. Over two and four weeks, about 16 and 20 clones changed, versus 1.2 between replicates.

As for this clone: Its antigen is not identified.

Healthy donors had no documented immune events, such as infections, while sampled. The assay was immunoSEQ multiplex PCR, and TCRdb's table has in-frame clones only and misses some. This sample has tens of thousands of clones, with about 85% found just once. The sequenced sample consisted of blood. This sequence was found in a person between 18 and 70 years old in good health.

This CDR3 reads CASSYIEPSNQPQHF. CDR3 sequence (DNA): TGTGCCAGCAGTTACATCGAGCCTAGCAATCAGCCCCAGCATTTT. The V gene is TRBV6-6, the J gene TRBJ1-5; D not certain. CDR1 is MNHNY, CDR2 SVGAGI, per germline (reference sequence). This CDR3 is 15 amino acids long. Trimming left V 2 bases short and J 0 bases short, with 8 bases between.